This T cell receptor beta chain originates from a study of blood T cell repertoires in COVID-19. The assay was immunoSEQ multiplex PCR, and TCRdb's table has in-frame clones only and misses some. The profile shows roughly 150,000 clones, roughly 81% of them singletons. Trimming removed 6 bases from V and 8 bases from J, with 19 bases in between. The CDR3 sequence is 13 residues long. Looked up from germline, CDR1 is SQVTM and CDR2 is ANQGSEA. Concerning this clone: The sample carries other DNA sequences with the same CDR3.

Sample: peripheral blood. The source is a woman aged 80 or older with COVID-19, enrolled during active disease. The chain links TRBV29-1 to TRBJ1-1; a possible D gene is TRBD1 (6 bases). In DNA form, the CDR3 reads TGCAGCGTCCGCGGGGGGGCCGGGGGGGAAGCTTTCTTT. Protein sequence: CSVRGGAGGEAFF.